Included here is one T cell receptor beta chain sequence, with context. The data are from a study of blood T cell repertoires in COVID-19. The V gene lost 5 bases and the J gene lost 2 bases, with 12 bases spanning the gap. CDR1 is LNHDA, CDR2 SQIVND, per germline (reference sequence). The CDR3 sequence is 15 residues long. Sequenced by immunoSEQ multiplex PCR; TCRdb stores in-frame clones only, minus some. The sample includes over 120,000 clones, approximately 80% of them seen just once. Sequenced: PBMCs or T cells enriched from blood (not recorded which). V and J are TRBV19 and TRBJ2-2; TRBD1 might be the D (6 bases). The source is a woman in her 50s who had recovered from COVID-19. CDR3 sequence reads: CASSPGQKNTGELFF. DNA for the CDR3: TGTGCCAGTAGTCCAGGACAGAAAAACACCGGGGAGCTGTTTTTT.